The 2 T cell receptor beta chains listed next were all sequenced from one sample in a study of cytomegalovirus exposure and HLA in healthy donors. PCR employed 60 Vbeta and 13 Jbeta primers. TCRdb keeps only in-frame clones here, not all; method: immunoSEQ multiplex PCR. The listing records 130,000 to 150,000 clones. Sequenced sample: PBMCs. Source of these receptors: a man aged 35 to 55 in good health and CMV-seronegative.

The chain couples TRBV9 to TRBJ1-6; no reliable D call. The V gene lost 0 bases and the J gene lost 7 bases, with 8 bases spanning the gap. The germline gives CDR1 SGDLS, CDR2 YYNGEE. The CDR3 totals 14 residues. In nucleotides, the CDR3 is TGTGCCAGCAGCGTAGCTACAGTGAATTCACCCCTCCACTTT. It is translated as CASSVATVNSPLHF.

CDR3 amino acids: CASSDTPDTDTQYF. In nucleotides, the CDR3 is TGTGCCAGCAGTGACACCCCGGACACCGATACGCAGTATTTT. J is TRBJ2-3 and V is TRBV6-4; D possibly corresponds to TRBD1 (5 bases). The CDR3 totals 14 residues. Trimming stripped 2 bases from V and 6 bases from J, with 12 bases between. From germline, CDR1 is MRHNA and CDR2 SNTAGT.